A selection of T cell receptor beta chains follows, all from one sample in a study of blood T cell repertoires in COVID-19. Only in-frame clones appear in the TCRdb table, and some are missing; sequencing was by immunoSEQ multiplex PCR. The table records 100,000 to 150,000 clones, roughly 83% of them present only once. Sequencing used peripheral blood. Source of these receptors: a woman of 80 years or more with acute or convalescent COVID-19. Each CDR3 is given with its conserved first and last residue. A D gene is named only where the DNA matches it firmly. Clone size appears in some rows only: once, few, many, or a class for an expanded clone.

clone_size	cdr3_length	d_call	j_call	v_call	cdr3_aa	cdr3_nt
.	14	.	TRBJ1-2	TRBV29-1	CSVERQRTNYGYTF	TGCAGCGTTGAGAGGCAGAGGACTAACTATGGCTACACCTTC
.	14	.	TRBJ1-5	TRBV7-6	CASSLGQGNQPQHF	TGTGCCAGCAGCTTAGGTCAGGGTAATCAGCCCCAGCATTTT
.	11	.	TRBJ2-7	TRBV6-2/TRBV6-3	CASSHTGNLLF	TGTGCCAGCAGTCATACAGGGAACCTTCTCTTC
.	13	.	TRBJ2-5	TRBV5-5	CASSQGSQETQYF	TGTGCCAGCAGCCAGGGGAGCCAAGAGACCCAGTACTTC
.	14	TRBD1	TRBJ2-2	TRBV29-1	CSVASGTGGRELFF	TGCAGCGTCGCATCCGGGACAGGGGGTCGGGAGCTGTTTTTT
.	16	.	TRBJ2-1	TRBV18	CASSPGLQGSYNEQFF	TGTGCCAGCTCACCGGGTCTACAGGGCTCATACAATGAGCAGTTCTTC
few	15	TRBD2	TRBJ2-7	TRBV5-4	CASSPSSGFSYEQYF	TGTGCCAGCAGCCCCTCTAGCGGCTTCTCCTACGAGCAGTACTTC
few	15	TRBD1	TRBJ1-1	TRBV30	CAGLERTGMNTEAFF	TGTGCCGGACTCGAACGGACAGGGATGAACACTGAAGCTTTCTTT
.	17	.	TRBJ1-4	TRBV4-1	CASSQDPGGGPREKLFF	TGCGCCAGCAGCCAAGATCCGGGGGGGGGTCCTAGGGAAAAACTGTTTTTT
once	16	TRBD1	TRBJ2-1	TRBV27	CASSRIRGQGLAEQFF	TGTGCCAGCAGTAGGATCCGGGGACAGGGGCTCGCTGAGCAGTTCTTC
.	11	.	TRBJ2-3	TRBV29-1	CSVDQADTQYF	TGCAGCGTTGATCAGGCAGATACGCAGTATTTT
few	14	TRBD1	TRBJ2-5	TRBV5-8	CASSLTGGRETQYF	TGTGCCAGCAGCCTGACAGGGGGCCGGGAGACCCAGTACTTC
.	14	TRBD1	TRBJ2-7	TRBV11-2	CASSPLDRGHEQYF	TGTGCCAGCAGCCCTCTCGACAGGGGCCACGAGCAGTACTTC
many	15	.	TRBJ2-5	TRBV11-2	CASSSMTAKQETQYF	TGTGCCAGCAGCTCTATGACAGCAAAACAAGAGACCCAGTACTTC
.	16	TRBD1	TRBJ1-5	TRBV7-2	CASSPYGTDSNQPQHF	TGTGCCAGCAGCCCTTACGGGACAGATAGCAATCAGCCCCAGCATTTT